The 30 T cell receptor beta chains below all came from one sample that was sequenced in a study of T cell responses to AZD1222 COVID-19 vaccine. Sequencing was performed with immunoSEQ multiplex PCR; in TCRdb, only in-frame clones are kept and a portion is missing. The data hold 200,000 to 250,000 clones, with about 94% observed a single time. The specimen comprised peripheral blood, sampled 28 days after the second dose of the MenACWY control vaccine. These receptors were obtained from an adult who received the MenACWY meningococcal vaccine as a control.

The chain couples TRBV27 to TRBJ1-2; no clear D. The germline V gene encodes CDR1 MNHEY and CDR2 SMNVEV (reference sequence). V was shortened by 5 bases and J by 4 bases, with 17 bases between the two germline ends. CDR3 length equals 15 residues. The CDR3 reads CASSPRMGSGYGYTF. The CDR3 region has the DNA TGTGCCAGCAGTCCCCGGATGGGGTCGGGCTATGGCTACACCTTC.

This clone was found once. This chain's CDR3 is CASSQDGGRDSPLHF. The CDR3 nucleotides are TGCGCCAGCAGCCAAGATGGGGGGCGGGATTCACCCCTCCACTTT. This chain links TRBV4-3 with TRBJ1-6, with D possibly being TRBD1 (6 bases). The CDR3 runs to 15 residues. V gave up 0 bases and J gave up 8 bases, with 11 bases separating them. Germline-derived CDR1 and CDR2 are LGHNA and YSLEER.

The chain recombines TRBV6-2 or TRBV6-3 with TRBJ1-2; a possible D gene is TRBD1 (5 bases). V shed 2 bases and J shed 2 bases, with 15 bases lying between them. The V gene's germline CDR1 is MNHEY and CDR2 SVGEGT. This CDR3 region has 16 residues. The CDR3 reads CASSYRPGPQNYGYTF. Here the CDR3 DNA reads TGTGCCAGCAGTTACAGACCAGGGCCTCAGAACTATGGCTACACCTTC.

The rearrangement links TRBV7-3 to TRBJ2-3; a possible D gene is TRBD1 (8 bases). CDR1 and CDR2 from the germline V gene are SGHTA and FQGTGA. V shed 5 bases and J shed 5 bases, with 23 bases lying between them. The CDR3 runs to 17 residues. The DNA of the CDR3 is TGTGCCAGCAGCACGCCGGACAGGGAGCGGGGTAGAGATACGCAGTATTTT. Its translation: CASSTPDRERGRDTQYF.

CDR3 sequence reads: CASSPRTGRDGYTF. CDR3 sequence (DNA): TGTGCCAGCAGTCCCCGGACAGGGAGGGATGGCTACACCTTC. The J gene is TRBJ1-2, the V gene TRBV7-8; TRBD1 aligns across 8 bases. CDR1 is SGHVS and CDR2 is FQNEAQ in the germline V gene. V lost 6 bases to trimming and J lost 6 bases; unmatched junction nucleotides: 9. The CDR3 is made up of 14 amino acids.

This clone was detected a few times. The chain has TRBV5-5 and TRBJ1-4, with D possibly matching TRBD1 (5 bases). The V gene's germline CDR1 is SGHKS and CDR2 YYEKEE (reference sequence). The CDR3 has 14 residues. V shed 0 bases and J shed 8 bases, with 11 bases lying between them. The DNA for the CDR3 is TGTGCCAGCAGCTTGGGGGGGTCAGCGGAAAAACTGTTTTTT. As protein: CASSLGGSAEKLFF.

The gene calls are TRBV7-8 and TRBJ1-1; D ambiguous. Trimming removed 5 bases at V and 0 bases at J, with 10 bases between. CDR3 size: 14 residues. Germline V gene data show CDR1 as SGHVS and CDR2 as FQNEAQ. The CDR3 protein is CASSPYTVNTEAFF. The CDR3 DNA follows: TGTGCCAGCAGCCCGTACACAGTGAACACTGAAGCTTTCTTT.

The rearrangement uses TRBV27 and TRBJ2-4; D is perhaps TRBD2 (7 bases). V lost 4 bases, J lost 8 bases, and 15 bases lay in between. Germline lookup yields CDR1 MNHEY and CDR2 SMNVEV (reference sequence). CDR3 length equals 14 residues. The CDR3 protein is CASSSRGPGDIQYF. DNA of the CDR3: TGTGCCAGCAGTTCGCGGGGGCCCGGGGACATTCAGTACTTC.

The V gene is TRBV5-1, the J gene TRBJ2-7; TRBD2 might be the D (5 bases). This CDR3 contains 14 residues. Per germline, CDR1 SGHRS and CDR2 YFSETQ. V gave up 0 bases and J gave up 3 bases, with 10 bases separating them. In DNA form, the CDR3 reads TGCGCCAGCAGCTTGGATGGAGGAAACTACGAGCAGTACTTC. Its protein product is CASSLDGGNYEQYF. Combining the CDR3 with reference TRBV5-1 and TRBJ2-7 gives the whole variable domain KAGVTQTPRYLIKTRGQQVTLSCSPISGHRSVSWYQQTPGQGLQFLFEYFSETQRNKGNFPGRFSGRQFSNSRSEMNVSTLELGDSALYLCASSLDGGNYEQYFGPGTRLTVT.

This chain connects TRBV28 to TRBJ1-2, with D perhaps TRBD1 (6 bases). This CDR3 is built from 12 residues. The V end lost 5 bases, the J end lost 7 bases, and 11 bases lay between the germline ends. CDR1 and CDR2 from the germline V gene are MDHEN and SYDVKM. In DNA, the CDR3 is TGTGCCAGCAGTACCAGGGGCTCTGGCTACACCTTC. Its translation: CASSTRGSGYTF.

The V call is TRBV6-5, the J call TRBJ2-5, with 8 bases aligning to TRBD2. Germline assignment: CDR1 MNHEY and CDR2 SVGAGI. This CDR3 is built from 13 residues. The junction had 7 bases not matched to a gene; V was cut back by 8 bases and J by 5 bases. The CDR3 here is CASHGGAKETQYF. DNA of the CDR3: TGTGCCAGCCACGGGGGGGCTAAGGAGACCCAGTACTTC.

The V and J genes are TRBV6-5 and TRBJ1-1, with 8 bases aligning to TRBD1. V was pared by 6 bases and J by 6 bases, with 12 bases of the junction left unmatched. Germline assignment: CDR1 MNHEY and CDR2 SVGAGI. The CDR3 contains 15 residues. This CDR3 reads CASRRTATQGAEAFF. The CDR3 DNA sequence: TGTGCCAGCAGAAGGACAGCGACACAGGGGGCTGAAGCTTTCTTT.

V gene TRBV2 combines with J gene TRBJ1-6, with D tentatively TRBD1 (5 bases). The germline CDR1 and CDR2 sequences are SNHLY and FYNNEI. Trimming left V 6 bases short and J 10 bases short, with 13 bases between. This CDR3 spans 13 amino acids. The CDR3 nucleotides are TGTGCCAGCAGCCGGGACCCACAATCACCCCTCCACTTT. Its protein is CASSRDPQSPLHF.

CDR3 DNA sequence: TGTGCCAGTAGTATAGGCATAAGTGGGGCCAACGTCCTGACTTTC. This sequence encodes CASSIGISGANVLTF. The chain couples TRBV19 to TRBJ2-6; D gene ambiguous. The CDR3 spans 15 residues. The ends were cut back, 1 base at V and 3 bases at J, with 7 bases in the middle. CDR1 LNHDA and CDR2 SQIVND come from the germline V gene (reference sequence).

This chain uses TRBV4-1 with TRBJ2-7, with D possibly being TRBD1 (6 bases). The V gene lost 0 bases and the J gene lost 4 bases, with 13 bases spanning the gap. Germline values: CDR1 MGHRA, CDR2 YSYEKL. This CDR3 contains 15 residues. The CDR3 sequence is CASSQDPQGTYEQYF. The CDR3 DNA follows: TGCGCCAGCAGCCAAGATCCACAGGGAACGTACGAGCAGTACTTC.

The CDR3 protein is CSVVSGAKNIQYF. The CDR3 coding sequence is TGCAGCGTTGTGTCTGGGGCCAAAAACATTCAGTACTTC. This chain joins TRBV29-1 and TRBJ2-4; D remains ambiguous. Germline V CDR1 and CDR2: SQVTM, ANQGSEA. CDR3 length: 13 residues. V shed 4 bases and J shed 1 base, with 8 bases lying between them. The entire variable domain, with the rest obtained from reference TRBV29-1 and TRBJ2-4, is as follows: SAVISQKPSRDICQRGTSLTIQCQVDSQVTMMFWYRQQPGQSLTLIATANQGSEATYESGFVIDKFPISRPNLTFSTLTVSNMSPEDSSIYLCSVVSGAKNIQYFGAGTRLSVL.

The J gene is TRBJ2-3, the V gene TRBV9; D not resolved. The CDR3 runs 15 residues. Trimming removed 0 bases at V and 0 bases at J, with 8 bases between. Germline V gene sequence: CDR1 SGDLS, CDR2 YYNGEE. CDR3 DNA sequence: TGTGCCAGCAGCGTAGACACAGCTAGCACAGATACGCAGTATTTT. Its translation is CASSVDTASTDTQYF.

The V gene is TRBV5-4, the J gene TRBJ2-7; D might be TRBD2 (6 bases). CDR3 length equals 11 residues. Trimming left V 3 bases short and J 7 bases short, with 8 bases between. Germline CDR1 and CDR2: SGHNT and YYREEE (reference sequence). In nucleotides, the CDR3 is TGTGCCAGCAGCTCGCGGGGAGAGCAGTACTTC. This translates into CASSSRGEQYF. The full variable domain, with the rest looked up from reference TRBV5-4 and TRBJ2-7, is ETGVTQSPTHLIKTRGQQVTLRCSSQSGHNTVSWYQQALGQGPQFIFQYYREEENGRGNFPPRFSGLQFPNYSSELNVNALELDDSALYLCASSSRGEQYFGPGTRLTVT.

The J gene is TRBJ2-1, the V gene TRBV19; no clear D. This CDR3 has 14 residues. Germline values: CDR1 LNHDA, CDR2 SQIVND (reference sequence). The germline V and J ends were trimmed by 1 base and 6 bases, with 10 bases remaining between them. The CDR3 protein is CASSIGPVFNEQFF. In DNA form, the CDR3 reads TGTGCCAGTAGTATAGGCCCAGTCTTCAATGAGCAGTTCTTC.

V gene TRBV6-5 combines with J gene TRBJ2-7; D remains unclear. V dropped 6 bases and J dropped 5 bases, with 17 bases sitting between them. The CDR3 sequence is 14 residues long. The germline V gene has CDR1 MNHEY and CDR2 SVGAGI. CDR3 residues: CASSSPMGTNEQYF. As DNA, the CDR3 is TGTGCCAGCAGCTCCCCTATGGGAACTAACGAGCAGTACTTC.

The J gene is TRBJ1-2, the V gene TRBV9; 7 nucleotides match TRBD1. Trimming cost V 4 bases and J 9 bases; bases outside gene matches: 15. CDR3 size: 15 residues. Germline V lookup: CDR1 SGDLS, CDR2 YYNGEE. In DNA, the CDR3 is TGTGCCAGCAGCACCCCGAGACAGGGACCCACAAGCTACACCTTC. Translated, it gives CASSTPRQGPTSYTF.

The chain uses TRBV6-5 and TRBJ2-7, with 7 bases lining up with TRBD1. CDR3 length: 15 residues. V dropped 6 bases and J dropped 6; count of bases not matched to a gene: 14. Germline values: CDR1 MNHEY, CDR2 SVGAGI. The CDR3 nucleotides read TGTGCCAGCAGAAACCCCTCGACAGGGTTCGCCGAGCAGTACTTC. Protein: CASRNPSTGFAEQYF.

The chain is built from TRBV6-2 or TRBV6-3 and TRBJ1-1; the match to TRBD1 covers 7 bases. Germline CDR1 and CDR2: MNHEY and SVGEGT. The CDR3 spans 15 residues. V shed 5 bases and J 5 bases; nucleotides not matched to a gene: 11. As DNA, the CDR3 is TGTGCCAGCAGTAAAATAGGGGGCAGTAGGACTGAAGCTTTCTTT. Translating it yields CASSKIGGSRTEAFF.

This clone has a single count. The V gene is TRBV9, the J gene TRBJ1-4, with D perhaps TRBD1 (6 bases). V was trimmed by 1 base and J by 3 bases, leaving 10 bases between them. The CDR3 runs 15 residues. Germline CDR1 is SGDLS and CDR2 is YYNGEE. The CDR3 loop is CASSVQGRANEKLFF. The CDR3 DNA reads TGTGCCAGCAGCGTACAGGGGAGGGCTAATGAAAAACTGTTTTTT.

The chain employs TRBV28 and TRBJ1-5; D is uncertain. This CDR3 spans 13 amino acids. V lost 6 bases, J lost 3 bases, and 9 bases lay in between. Germline V gene sequence: CDR1 MDHEN, CDR2 SYDVKM. The CDR3: CASRVGFNQPQHF. CDR3 coding DNA: TGTGCCAGCAGGGTGGGCTTCAATCAGCCCCAGCATTTT.

The chain is built from TRBV5-1 and TRBJ1-1; D is undetermined. This CDR3 comprises 11 residues. V lost 0 bases and J lost 8, with 5 bases in between. Germline lookup yields CDR1 SGHRS and CDR2 YFSETQ. The CDR3 loop reads CASSLGEEAFF. The CDR3 DNA sequence: TGCGCCAGCAGCTTGGGAGAGGAAGCTTTCTTT.

V gene TRBV6-5 combines with J gene TRBJ1-4; D perhaps matches TRBD1 (6 bases). Trimming pared 0 bases from V and 4 bases from J, leaving 9 bases between. The CDR3 is made up of 15 amino acids. In germline, CDR1 is MNHEY, CDR2 SVGAGI. CDR3 sequence: CASSYSGHHNEKLFF. The CDR3 nucleotides read TGTGCCAGCAGTTACTCGGGACACCATAATGAAAAACTGTTTTTT.

This rearrangement joins TRBV6-5 to TRBJ2-1, with D maybe TRBD2 (6 bases). Germline CDR1 reads MNHEY; CDR2 reads SVGAGI. Trimming left V 6 bases short and J 3 bases short, with 15 bases between. This CDR3 has 15 amino acids. For the CDR3, the DNA is TGTGCCAGCAGGTCCACCGGGGGAATCTACAATGAGCAGTTCTTC. This encodes CASRSTGGIYNEQFF.

The V gene is TRBV3-1 (or the pseudogene TRBV3-2), the J gene TRBJ1-3, with D unclear. V was pared by 3 bases and J by 4 bases, with 7 bases between. Per germline, CDR1 LGHDT and CDR2 YNNKEL (reference sequence). This CDR3 contains 13 residues. In nucleotides, the CDR3 is TGTGCCAGCAGCCAGGCTTCCGGAAACACCATATATTTT. Amino acids: CASSQASGNTIYF.

The V gene is TRBV7-2, the J gene TRBJ2-1; D is unresolved. Trimming pared 5 bases from V and 12 bases from J, leaving 14 bases between. Germline-derived CDR1 and CDR2 are SGHTA and FQGNSA. The CDR3 is 12 residues long. CDR3 region: CASSGPGGAQFF. The CDR3 nucleotides are TGTGCCAGCAGCGGGCCCGGCGGCGCGCAGTTCTTC. Full variable domain (missing parts from reference TRBV7-2 and TRBJ2-1): GAGVSQSPSNKVTEKGKDVELRCDPISGHTALYWYRQSLGQGLEFLIYFQGNSAPDKSGLPSDRFSAERTGGSVSTLTIQRTQQEDSAVYLCASSGPGGAQFFGPGTRLTVL.